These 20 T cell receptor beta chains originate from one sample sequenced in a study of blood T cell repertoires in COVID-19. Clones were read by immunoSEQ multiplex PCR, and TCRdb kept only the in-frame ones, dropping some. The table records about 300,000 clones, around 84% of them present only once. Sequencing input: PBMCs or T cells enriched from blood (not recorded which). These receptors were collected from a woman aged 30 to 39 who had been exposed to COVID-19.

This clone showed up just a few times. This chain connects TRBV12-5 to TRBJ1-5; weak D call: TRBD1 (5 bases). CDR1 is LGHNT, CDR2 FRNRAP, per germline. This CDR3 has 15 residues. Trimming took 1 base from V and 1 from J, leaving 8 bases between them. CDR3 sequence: CASGLAGGSNQPQHF. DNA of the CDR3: TGTGCTAGTGGTTTGGCCGGGGGAAGCAATCAGCCCCAGCATTTT.

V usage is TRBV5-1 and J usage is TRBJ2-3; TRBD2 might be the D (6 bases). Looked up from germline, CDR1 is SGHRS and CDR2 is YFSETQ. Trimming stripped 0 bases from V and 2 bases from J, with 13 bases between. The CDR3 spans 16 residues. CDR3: CASSLVGRGVTDTQYF. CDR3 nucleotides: TGCGCCAGCAGCTTGGTGGGGCGGGGTGTCACAGATACGCAGTATTTT.

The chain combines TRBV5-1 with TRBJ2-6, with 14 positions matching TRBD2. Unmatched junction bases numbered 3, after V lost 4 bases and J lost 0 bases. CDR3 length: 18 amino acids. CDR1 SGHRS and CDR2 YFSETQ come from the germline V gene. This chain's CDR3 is CASSAGLAGDSGANVLTF. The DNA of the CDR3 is TGCGCCAGCAGCGCGGGACTAGCGGGAGACTCTGGGGCCAACGTCCTGACTTTC.

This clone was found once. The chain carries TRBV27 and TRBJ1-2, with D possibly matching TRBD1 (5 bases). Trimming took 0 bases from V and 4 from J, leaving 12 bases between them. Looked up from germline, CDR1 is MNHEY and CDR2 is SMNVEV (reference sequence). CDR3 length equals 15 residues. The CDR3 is CASSLSSGGGYGYTF. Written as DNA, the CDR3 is TGTGCCAGCAGTTTATCCTCCGGGGGGGGCTATGGCTACACCTTC.

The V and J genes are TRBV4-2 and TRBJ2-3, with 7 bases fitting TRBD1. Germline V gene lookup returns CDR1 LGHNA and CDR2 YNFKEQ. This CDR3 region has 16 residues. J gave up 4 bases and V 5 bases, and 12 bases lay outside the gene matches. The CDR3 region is CASSLNPGTVSDTQYF. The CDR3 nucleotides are TGTGCCAGCAGCTTAAATCCGGGGACAGTATCAGATACGCAGTATTTT.

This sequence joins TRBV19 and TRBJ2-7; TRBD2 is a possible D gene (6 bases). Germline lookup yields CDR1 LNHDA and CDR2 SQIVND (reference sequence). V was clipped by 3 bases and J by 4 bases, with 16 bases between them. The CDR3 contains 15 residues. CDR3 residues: CASSIRQGAGYEQYF. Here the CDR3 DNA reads TGTGCCAGTAGTATCCGCCAAGGGGCGGGGTACGAGCAGTACTTC.

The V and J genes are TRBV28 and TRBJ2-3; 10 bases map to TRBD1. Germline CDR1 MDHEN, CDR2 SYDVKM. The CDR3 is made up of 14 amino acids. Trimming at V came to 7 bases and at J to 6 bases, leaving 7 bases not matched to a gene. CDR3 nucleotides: TGTGCCAGCAATAAACCGGGACAGGGGGATACGCAGTATTTT. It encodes CASNKPGQGDTQYF.

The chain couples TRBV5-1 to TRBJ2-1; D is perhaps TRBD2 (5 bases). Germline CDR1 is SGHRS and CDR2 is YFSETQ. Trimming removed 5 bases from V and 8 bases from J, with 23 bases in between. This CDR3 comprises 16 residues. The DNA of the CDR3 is TGCGCCAGCAGTGCGGATAAAAACGGGGTCCCCTATGAGCAGTTCTTC. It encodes CASSADKNGVPYEQFF. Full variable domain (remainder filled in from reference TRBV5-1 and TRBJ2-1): KAGVTQTPRYLIKTRGQQVTLSCSPISGHRSVSWYQQTPGQGLQFLFEYFSETQRNKGNFPGRFSGRQFSNSRSEMNVSTLELGDSALYLCASSADKNGVPYEQFFGPGTRLTVL.

Written as DNA, the CDR3 is TGTGCCAGCAGCATCGACAGCTACAATCAGCCCCAGCATTTT. Amino acid sequence: CASSIDSYNQPQHF. V gene TRBV7-2 combines with J gene TRBJ1-5; weak D call: TRBD1 (5 bases). The CDR3 length is 14 residues. Germline CDR1 reads SGHTA; CDR2 reads FQGNSA. V dropped 5 bases and J dropped 3 bases, with 11 bases sitting between them.

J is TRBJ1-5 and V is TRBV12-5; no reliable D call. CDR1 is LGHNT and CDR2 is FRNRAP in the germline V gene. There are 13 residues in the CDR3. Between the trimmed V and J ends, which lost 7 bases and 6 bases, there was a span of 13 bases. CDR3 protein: CASVLRNGQPQHF. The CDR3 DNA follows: TGTGCTAGTGTTCTGAGGAACGGTCAGCCCCAGCATTTT.

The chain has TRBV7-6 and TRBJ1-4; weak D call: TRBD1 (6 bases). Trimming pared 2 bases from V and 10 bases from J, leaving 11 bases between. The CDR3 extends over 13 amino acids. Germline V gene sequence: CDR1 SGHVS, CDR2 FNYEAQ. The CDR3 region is CASSLQGPGKLFF. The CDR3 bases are TGTGCCAGCAGCTTACAGGGGCCAGGAAAACTGTTTTTT. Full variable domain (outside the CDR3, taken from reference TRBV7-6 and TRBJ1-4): GAGVSQSPRYKVTKRGQDVALRCDPISGHVSLYWYRQALGQGPEFLTYFNYEAQQDKSGLPNDRFSAERPEGSISTLTIQRTEQRDSAMYRCASSLQGPGKLFFGSGTQLSVL.

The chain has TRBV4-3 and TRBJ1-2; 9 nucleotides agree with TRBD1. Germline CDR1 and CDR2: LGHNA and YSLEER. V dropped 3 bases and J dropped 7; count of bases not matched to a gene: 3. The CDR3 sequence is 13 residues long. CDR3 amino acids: CASSQDRGIGYTF. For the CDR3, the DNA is TGCGCCAGCAGCCAGGACAGGGGTATTGGCTACACCTTC.

In DNA form, the CDR3 reads TGTGCCACCAAGGGGAGGAGGGCTGAAGCTTTCTTT. This sequence encodes CATKGRRAEAFF. This sequence joins TRBV6-5 and TRBJ1-1; possibly TRBD1 for D (5 bases). The CDR3 is made up of 12 amino acids. V shed 10 bases and J shed 6 bases, with 15 bases lying between them. Germline V gene sequence: CDR1 MNHEY, CDR2 SVGAGI.

CDR3 in DNA: TGTGCCTGGAGTGTCCGAGGGCCGCAAACCGGGGAGCTGTTTTTT. Translation gives CAWSVRGPQTGELFF. The rearrangement joins TRBV30 to TRBJ2-2; weak D call: TRBD2 (5 bases). The germline CDR1 and CDR2 sequences are GTSNPN and SVGIG (reference sequence). V lost 0 bases, J lost 5 bases, and 13 bases lay in between. This CDR3 spans 15 amino acids.

CDR3 amino acids: CASSRVNTEAFF. Written as DNA, the CDR3 is TGTGCCAGCAGTAGAGTGAACACTGAAGCTTTCTTT. V gene TRBV6-5 combines with J gene TRBJ1-1, with D unresolved. This CDR3 spans 12 amino acids. V lost 5 bases, J lost 0 bases, and 4 bases lay in between. The germline V gene has CDR1 MNHEY and CDR2 SVGAGI.

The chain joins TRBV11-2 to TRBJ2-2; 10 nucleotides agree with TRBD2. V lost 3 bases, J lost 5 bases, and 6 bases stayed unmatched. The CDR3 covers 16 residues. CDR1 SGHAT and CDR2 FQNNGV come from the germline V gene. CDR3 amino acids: CASSFLAGGITGELFF. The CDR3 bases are TGTGCCAGCAGCTTCTTAGCGGGAGGAATTACCGGGGAGCTGTTTTTT.

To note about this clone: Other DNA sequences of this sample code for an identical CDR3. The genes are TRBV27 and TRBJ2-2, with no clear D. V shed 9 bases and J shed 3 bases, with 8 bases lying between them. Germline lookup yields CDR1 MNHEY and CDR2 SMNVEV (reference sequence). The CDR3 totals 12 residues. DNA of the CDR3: TGTGCCAGTTCCTTGTACACCGGGGAGCTGTTTTTT. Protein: CASSLYTGELFF.

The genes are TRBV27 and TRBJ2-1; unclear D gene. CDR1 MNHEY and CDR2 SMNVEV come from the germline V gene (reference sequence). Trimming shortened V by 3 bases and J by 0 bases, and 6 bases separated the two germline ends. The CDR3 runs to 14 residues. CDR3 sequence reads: CASSFGSSYNEQFF. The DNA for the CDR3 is TGTGCCAGCAGTTTCGGTAGCTCCTACAATGAGCAGTTCTTC.

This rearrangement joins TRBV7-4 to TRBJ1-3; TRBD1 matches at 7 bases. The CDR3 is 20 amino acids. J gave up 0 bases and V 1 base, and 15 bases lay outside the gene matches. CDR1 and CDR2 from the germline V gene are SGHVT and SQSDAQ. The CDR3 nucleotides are TGTGCCAGCAGCTTAGGACAGGGATCCCTGAAGCCCTCCTCTGGAAACACCATATATTTT. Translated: CASSLGQGSLKPSSGNTIYF.

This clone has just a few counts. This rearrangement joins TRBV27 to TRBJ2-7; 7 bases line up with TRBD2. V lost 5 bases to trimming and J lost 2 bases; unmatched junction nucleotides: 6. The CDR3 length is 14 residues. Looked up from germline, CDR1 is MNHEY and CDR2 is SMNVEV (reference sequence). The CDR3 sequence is CASSPGLDTYEQYF. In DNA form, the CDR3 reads TGTGCCAGCAGTCCTGGACTAGATACCTACGAGCAGTACTTC.